Here is one T cell receptor beta chain with its context. What it binds is not known. The primer mix had 60 Vbeta and 13 Jbeta primers. Authors' analysis steps: Later analysis identified roughly 84 million unique TCR beta chains, approximately 10 million shared. Profiling relied on immunoSEQ multiplex PCR, and the TCRdb table lists in-frame clones only, not all of them. V, J and clone size derive from that table, while D and trimming were established from the DNA sequence. This sample lists about 49,000 clones; its ten largest clones have about an eighth. This specimen belongs to a study of cytomegalovirus exposure and HLA in healthy donors. Findings of the study overall: The productive fraction for most TCR beta V segments was about 87% or about 30% in an earlier analysis.

V lost 9 bases to trimming and J lost 12 bases; unmatched junction nucleotides: 14. Germline loops: CDR1 MDHEN, CDR2 SYDVKM. The length of the CDR3 is 12 residues. The receptor's source is a young man in good health and CMV-seropositive. This chain uses TRBV28 with TRBJ2-7, with 7 bases matching TRBD2. Sequencing input: PBMCs. In nucleotides, the CDR3 is TGTGCCAGTCGGGCTAGCGGATTTGGGCCGTACTTC. Translation gives CASRASGFGPYF. The complete variable domain, with remaining parts taken from reference TRBV28 and TRBJ2-7, reads DVKVTQSSRYLVKRTGEKVFLECVQDMDHENMFWYRQDPGLGLRLIYFSYDVKMKEKGDIPEGYSVSREKKERFSLILESASTNQTSMYLCASRASGFGPYFGPGTRLTVT.